The 10 T cell receptor beta chains presented below share a single source sample, sequenced in a study of blood T cell repertoires in COVID-19. Profiling relied on immunoSEQ multiplex PCR, and the TCRdb table lists in-frame clones only, not all of them. Of hundreds of thousands of clones detected, around 85% appear once; the ten largest clones hold about 9.6%. Sequencing input: peripheral blood. The receptor set was obtained from an elderly man with acute or convalescent COVID-19.

CDR3 in amino acids: CSVDRGAEAFF. In DNA form, the CDR3 reads TGCAGCGTGGACAGGGGCGCTGAAGCTTTCTTT. J is TRBJ1-1 and V is TRBV29-1; 9 positions agree with TRBD1. V gave up 6 bases and J gave up 6 bases; unmatched junction bases: 2. Germline assignment: CDR1 SQVTM and CDR2 ANQGSEA. This CDR3 contains 11 residues.

This clone has only a few counts. V and J are TRBV2 and TRBJ1-2; D might be TRBD1 (5 bases). Per the germline V gene, CDR1 is SNHLY and CDR2 is FYNNEI. The germline V and J ends were trimmed by 6 bases and 0 bases, with 20 bases remaining between them. There are 17 residues in the CDR3. The CDR3 spells CASRRDSRGPSNYGYTF. CDR3 bases: TGTGCCAGCAGAAGGGACTCAAGGGGCCCCTCTAACTATGGCTACACCTTC. Full variable domain (rest looked up from reference TRBV2 and TRBJ1-2): EPEVTQTPSHQVTQMGQEVILRCVPISNHLYFYWYRQILGQKVEFLVSFYNNEISEKSEIFDDQFSVERPDGSNFTLKIRSTKLEDSAMYFCASRRDSRGPSNYGYTFGSGTRLTVV.

V and J are TRBV2 and TRBJ2-7; D perhaps matches TRBD1 (6 bases). V lost 1 base and J lost 5, with 9 bases in between. Germline CDR1 and CDR2: SNHLY and FYNNEI. This CDR3 spans 13 amino acids. This chain's CDR3 is CASSEDRANEQYF. The CDR3 region has the DNA TGTGCCAGCAGTGAAGACAGGGCAAACGAGCAGTACTTC.

The chain carries TRBV9 and TRBJ2-1; TRBD2 aligns across 7 bases. V lost 2 bases and J lost 7; bases outside the gene matches: 9. This CDR3 region has 15 residues. CDR1 and CDR2 (germline): SGDLS, YYNGEE. The CDR3 sequence is CASSVSGQGGNEQFF. CDR3 nucleotide sequence: TGTGCCAGCAGCGTTAGCGGGCAGGGCGGGAATGAGCAGTTCTTC.

This rearrangement joins TRBV7-9 to TRBJ2-7; possibly TRBD2 for D (6 bases). The germline V gene encodes CDR1 SEHNR and CDR2 FQNEAQ (reference sequence). This CDR3 is built from 18 residues. The V and J ends lost 0 bases and 0 bases respectively, with 18 bases between them. The CDR3, as DNA: TGTGCCAGCAGCTTAGCGCGGCGGGGAGGAGGGGACTCCTACGAGCAGTACTTC. Protein sequence: CASSLARRGGGDSYEQYF.

The V call is TRBV4-2, the J call TRBJ2-1; TRBD2 agrees at 10 bases. V gave up 1 base and J gave up 3 bases; unmatched junction bases: 3. Germline lookup yields CDR1 LGHNA and CDR2 YNFKEQ. The CDR3 is 16 amino acids. The CDR3 here is CASSQGLAGDYNEQFF. The DNA for the CDR3 is TGTGCCAGCAGCCAAGGTCTAGCGGGGGACTACAATGAGCAGTTCTTC.

V gene TRBV5-4 combines with J gene TRBJ2-1; TRBD2 matches 10 bases. From germline, CDR1 is SGHNT and CDR2 YYREEE (reference sequence). The CDR3 spans 15 residues. After removal of 4 bases from V and 9 bases from J, the junction contained 10 bases not matched to a gene. CDR3 sequence (DNA): TGTGCCAGCAGCCTCGCCAGCGGGAGGGTCAGTGAGCAGTTCTTC. Translating it yields CASSLASGRVSEQFF.

V is TRBV7-2 and J is TRBJ2-4; TRBD2 aligns across 12 bases. The CDR3 is made up of 16 amino acids. Germline loops: CDR1 SGHTA, CDR2 FQGNSA. The V gene end was trimmed by 5 bases and the J gene end by 3 bases; junction bases not matched to a gene: 5. The CDR3 loop reads CASSPGGLAGKNIQYF. CDR3 coding DNA: TGTGCCAGCAGCCCCGGGGGACTAGCGGGCAAAAACATTCAGTACTTC.

The chain is built from TRBV5-1 and TRBJ1-1, with D tentatively TRBD1 (5 bases). V lost 2 bases and J 8 bases, leaving 19 bases between the germline ends. CDR1 and CDR2 from the germline V gene are SGHRS and YFSETQ. The CDR3 runs to 15 residues. Here the CDR3 DNA reads TGCGCCAGCAGCTTTGACGGGGAGGAAGGGACCGAAGCTTTCTTT. Protein product: CASSFDGEEGTEAFF. Full variable domain (rest looked up from reference TRBV5-1 and TRBJ1-1): KAGVTQTPRYLIKTRGQQVTLSCSPISGHRSVSWYQQTPGQGLQFLFEYFSETQRNKGNFPGRFSGRQFSNSRSEMNVSTLELGDSALYLCASSFDGEEGTEAFFGQGTRLTVV.

The count of this clone is one. CDR3 nucleotides: TGTGCCAGCAGTGAGAGCGGGGTTGCCGACAATGAGCAGTTCTTC. It codes for CASSESGVADNEQFF. The chain recombines TRBV6-8 with TRBJ2-1; 7 positions agree with TRBD2. CDR3 length: 15 residues. Losses at the gene ends were 5 bases for V and 5 bases for J; bases not matched to a gene: 9. The germline V gene has CDR1 MNHGY and CDR2 SAAAGT.